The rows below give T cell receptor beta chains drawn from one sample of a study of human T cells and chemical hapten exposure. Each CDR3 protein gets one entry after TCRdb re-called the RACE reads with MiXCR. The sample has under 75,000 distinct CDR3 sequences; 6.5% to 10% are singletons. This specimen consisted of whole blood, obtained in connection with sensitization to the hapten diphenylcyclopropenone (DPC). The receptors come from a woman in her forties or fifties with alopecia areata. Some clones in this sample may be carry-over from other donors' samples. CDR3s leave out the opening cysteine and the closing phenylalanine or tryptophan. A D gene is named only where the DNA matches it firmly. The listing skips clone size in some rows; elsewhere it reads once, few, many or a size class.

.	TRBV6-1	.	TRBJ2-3	ASSEWADSTDTQY
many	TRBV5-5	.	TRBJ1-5	ASSRGWGSNQPQH
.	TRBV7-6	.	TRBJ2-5	ASSLALEDSGETQY
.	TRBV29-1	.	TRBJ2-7	SVGRGSTYEQY
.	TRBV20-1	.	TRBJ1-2	SAEQGGYGYT
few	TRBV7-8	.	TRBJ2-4	ASSLGGGIALAKNIQY
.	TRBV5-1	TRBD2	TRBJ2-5	ASSLEGASGTETQY
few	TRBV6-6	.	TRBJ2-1	ASSYSTGGGTPF
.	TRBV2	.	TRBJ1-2	ASMGDRSFYGYT
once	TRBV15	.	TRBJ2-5	ATSIRSGPEAETQY
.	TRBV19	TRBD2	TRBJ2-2	ASSTGLANGELF
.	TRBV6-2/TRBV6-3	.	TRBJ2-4	ASSSTVAKNIQY
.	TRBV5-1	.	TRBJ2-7	ASSSPDGEQY
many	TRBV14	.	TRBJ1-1	ASSQVGQGAVVPS
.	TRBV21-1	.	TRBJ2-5	ASSPHSGRAGETQY
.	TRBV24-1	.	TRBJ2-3	ATSDSAATSTDTQY
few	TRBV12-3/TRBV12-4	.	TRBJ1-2	ASSLAEGIYGYT
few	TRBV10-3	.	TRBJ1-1	AISERSLNTEAF
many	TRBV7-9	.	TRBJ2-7	ASSLGRGLGAYEQY
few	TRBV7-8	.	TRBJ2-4	ASSPGTSKNIQY
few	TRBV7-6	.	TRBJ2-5	ASSLAIGDSTRETQY
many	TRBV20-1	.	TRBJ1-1	SAKGPNTEAF
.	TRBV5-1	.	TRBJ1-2	ASSSQPPSADGYT
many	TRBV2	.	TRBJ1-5	ASQDRGGPNQPQH